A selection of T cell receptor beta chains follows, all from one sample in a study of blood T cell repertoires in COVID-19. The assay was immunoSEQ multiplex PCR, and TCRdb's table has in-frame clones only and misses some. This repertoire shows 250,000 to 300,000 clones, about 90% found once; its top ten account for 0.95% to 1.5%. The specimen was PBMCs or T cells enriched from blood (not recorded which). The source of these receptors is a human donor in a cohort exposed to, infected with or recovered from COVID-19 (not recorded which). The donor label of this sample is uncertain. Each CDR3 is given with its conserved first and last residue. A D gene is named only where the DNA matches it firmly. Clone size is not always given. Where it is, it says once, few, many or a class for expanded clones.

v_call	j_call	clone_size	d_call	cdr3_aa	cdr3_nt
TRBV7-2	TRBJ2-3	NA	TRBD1	CASSLVGWDRGTDTQYF	TGTGCCAGCAGCTTAGTAGGTTGGGACAGGGGCACAGATACGCAGTATTTT
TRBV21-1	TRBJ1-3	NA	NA	CASSKKVDRGRGNTIYF	TGTGCCAGCAGCAAAAAGGTAGACAGGGGAAGGGGAAACACCATATATTTT
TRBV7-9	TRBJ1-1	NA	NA	CASSLQGGDTEAFF	TGTGCCAGCAGCCTACAGGGTGGGGACACTGAAGCTTTCTTT
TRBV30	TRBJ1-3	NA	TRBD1	CAWSVQGGLPGNTIYF	TGTGCCTGGAGTGTACAGGGGGGGCTTCCTGGAAACACCATATATTTT
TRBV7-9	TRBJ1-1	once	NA	CASSFGQSQGEAFF	TGTGCCAGCAGCTTTGGACAGTCTCAGGGTGAAGCTTTCTTT
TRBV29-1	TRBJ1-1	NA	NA	CSATFSGSEAFF	TGCAGCGCCACATTCTCAGGGTCCGAAGCTTTCTTT
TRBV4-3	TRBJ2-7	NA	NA	CASSLAIGGLSYEQYF	TGCGCCAGCAGCCTCGCAATCGGGGGACTCTCCTACGAGCAGTACTTC
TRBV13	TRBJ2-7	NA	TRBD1	CASSPRDRTSHEQYF	TGTGCCAGCAGCCCCCGGGACAGGACCTCCCACGAGCAGTACTTC
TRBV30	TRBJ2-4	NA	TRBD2	CAWSGGITKNIQYF	TGTGCCTGGAGCGGGGGGATCACCAAAAACATTCAGTACTTC
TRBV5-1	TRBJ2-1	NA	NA	CASRPDSYNEQFF	TGCGCCAGCAGGCCCGACAGCTACAATGAGCAGTTCTTC
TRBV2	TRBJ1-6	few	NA	CASSELAGDNSPLHF	TGTGCCAGCAGTGAATTGGCAGGCGATAATTCACCCCTCCACTTT
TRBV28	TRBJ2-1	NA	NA	CASTPDQRNYNEQFF	TGTGCCAGCACTCCCGACCAGCGGAATTACAATGAGCAGTTCTTC
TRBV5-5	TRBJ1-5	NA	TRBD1	CASSVGGQPQHF	TGTGCCAGCAGCGTAGGGGGCCAGCCCCAGCATTTT